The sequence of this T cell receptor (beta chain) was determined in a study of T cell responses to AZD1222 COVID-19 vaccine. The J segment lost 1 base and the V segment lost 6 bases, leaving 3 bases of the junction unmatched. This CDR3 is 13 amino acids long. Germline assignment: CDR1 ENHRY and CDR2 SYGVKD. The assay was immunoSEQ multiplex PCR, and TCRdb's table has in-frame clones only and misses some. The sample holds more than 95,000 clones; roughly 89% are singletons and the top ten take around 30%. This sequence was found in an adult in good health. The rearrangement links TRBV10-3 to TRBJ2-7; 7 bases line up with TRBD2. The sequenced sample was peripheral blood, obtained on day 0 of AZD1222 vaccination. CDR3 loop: CAIRNGGSYEQYF. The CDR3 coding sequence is TGTGCCATCAGGAACGGGGGGTCCTACGAGCAGTACTTC.